A single sample is the source of the 23 T cell receptor beta chains below, sequenced in a study of lymphopenia after photon versus proton radiotherapy. Here immunoSEQ multiplex PCR was the method, and the copy in TCRdb shows in-frame clones only, minus some. Seen here are 30,000 to 45,000 clones, around 85% observed once, and the top ten hold around 2.7%. The sample here was peripheral blood, taken from a patient treated with photon-based radiotherapy. The receptors originated from a man aged 50 to 59 with gastric cancer.

This clone was seen only a few times. J is TRBJ2-7 and V is TRBV5-1; 7 nucleotides agree with TRBD1. With 4 bases clipped from V and 0 bases from J, the junction kept 10 bases outside the gene matches. Looked up from germline, CDR1 is SGHRS and CDR2 is YFSETQ. The CDR3 runs to 16 residues. For the CDR3, the DNA is TGCGCCAGCAGCGACAGGACAGGTTTGAGCTCCTACGAGCAGTACTTC. It codes for CASSDRTGLSSYEQYF.

The V call is TRBV6-6, the J call TRBJ2-7, with TRBD1 matching 7 bases. The CDR3 consists of 13 residues. The V segment lost 6 bases and the J segment 2 bases; nucleotides outside the gene matches: 4. Germline V gene sequence: CDR1 MNHNY, CDR2 SVGAGI (reference sequence). CDR3: CASSQGEPYEQYF. CDR3 bases: TGTGCCAGCAGCCAGGGGGAACCCTACGAGCAGTACTTC.

J is TRBJ1-2 and V is TRBV5-1, with 7 bases lining up with TRBD1. V lost 2 bases, J lost 1 base, and 5 bases stayed unmatched. This CDR3 contains 15 residues. Germline V lookup: CDR1 SGHRS, CDR2 YFSETQ. In nucleotides, the CDR3 is TGCGCCAGCAGCTTAACAGGGGACAATAACTATGGCTACACCTTC. Translating it yields CASSLTGDNNYGYTF. Using reference TRBV5-1 and TRBJ1-2 for the parts outside the CDR3, the full variable domain is KAGVTQTPRYLIKTRGQQVTLSCSPISGHRSVSWYQQTPGQGLQFLFEYFSETQRNKGNFPGRFSGRQFSNSRSEMNVSTLELGDSALYLCASSLTGDNNYGYTFGSGTRLTVV.

The J gene is TRBJ2-5, the V gene TRBV28; the match to TRBD1 covers 7 bases. With 1 base clipped from V and 5 bases from J, the junction kept 7 bases outside the gene matches. Per the germline V gene, CDR1 is MDHEN and CDR2 is SYDVKM. This CDR3 is built from 15 residues. This chain's CDR3 is CASSLSDRPGETQYF. The CDR3 coding sequence is TGTGCCAGCAGTTTATCGGACAGGCCGGGCGAGACCCAGTACTTC.

J is TRBJ2-7 and V is TRBV5-4, with D possibly matching TRBD2 (6 bases). The germline V gene encodes CDR1 SGHNT and CDR2 YYREEE (reference sequence). The CDR3 loop spans 12 amino acids. The V and J ends lost 4 bases and 6 bases respectively, with 11 bases between them. The CDR3 DNA sequence: TGTGCCAGCAGCCTCGTCGGGGGCGAGCAGTACTTC. Its translation: CASSLVGGEQYF.

This chain connects TRBV7-7 to TRBJ2-1, with 7 bases fitting TRBD1. The CDR3 covers 15 residues. The V gene's germline CDR1 is SSHAT and CDR2 FNYEAQ (reference sequence). J gave up 0 bases and V 4 bases, and 3 bases lay outside the gene matches. CDR3 region: CASSSGQSSYNEQFF. CDR3 DNA: TGTGCCAGCAGCTCGGGACAGAGCTCCTACAATGAGCAGTTCTTC.

This chain links TRBV5-5 with TRBJ2-5, with TRBD2 identical over 11 bases. CDR1 is SGHKS, CDR2 YYEKEE, per germline (reference sequence). Trimming removed 4 bases from V and 0 bases from J; junction bases left unmatched: 5. This CDR3 is 16 amino acids long. The CDR3 loop reads CASSAGTSGNQETQYF. DNA for the CDR3: TGTGCCAGCAGCGCCGGGACTAGCGGAAACCAAGAGACCCAGTACTTC.

This clone has a single count. CDR3 coding DNA: TGCGCCAGCAGCCAAGGCCCATTGGGACAAACTAGCAATCAGCCCCAGCATTTT. It codes for CASSQGPLGQTSNQPQHF. V gene TRBV4-1 combines with J gene TRBJ1-5, with D tentatively TRBD1 (6 bases). The germline V and J ends were trimmed by 1 base and 0 bases, with 16 bases remaining between them. Germline values: CDR1 MGHRA, CDR2 YSYEKL. There are 18 residues in the CDR3.

The rearrangement joins TRBV6-9 to TRBJ2-1, with 9 bases identical to TRBD2. Germline lookup yields CDR1 MNHGY and CDR2 SVAAGI. Trimming took 3 bases from V and 10 from J; bases not matched to a gene: 13. The CDR3 is 16 amino acids. The CDR3 is CASSYQASGTSQEQFF. The CDR3 bases are TGTGCCAGCAGTTACCAAGCTAGCGGGACCTCGCAGGAGCAGTTCTTC.

The chain has TRBV4-1 and TRBJ2-3; D is perhaps TRBD2 (6 bases). Germline CDR1 MGHRA, CDR2 YSYEKL. The CDR3 is 13 amino acids. V lost 2 bases and J lost 6, with 9 bases in between. The CDR3 region has the DNA TGCGCCAGCAGCCAACTAGCGTTTGATACGCAGTATTTT. It encodes CASSQLAFDTQYF.

CDR3 amino acids: CASSEARGGAGNIQYF. The DNA for the CDR3 is TGTGCCAGCAGTGAAGCGCGGGGCGGGGCGGGGAACATTCAGTACTTC. V usage is TRBV2 and J usage is TRBJ2-4; possible D gene TRBD2, 6 bases. Trimming removed 0 bases from V and 7 bases from J, with 16 bases in between. This CDR3 is built from 16 residues. Germline loops: CDR1 SNHLY, CDR2 FYNNEI. The variable domain in full, with the rest retrieved from reference TRBV2 and TRBJ2-4, is EPEVTQTPSHQVTQMGQEVILRCVPISNHLYFYWYRQILGQKVEFLVSFYNNEISEKSEIFDDQFSVERPDGSNFTLKIRSTKLEDSAMYFCASSEARGGAGNIQYFGAGTRLSVL.

This sequence joins TRBV6-6 and TRBJ2-7, with D tentatively TRBD1 or TRBD2 (5 bases each). Germline loops: CDR1 MNHNY, CDR2 SVGAGI (reference sequence). The CDR3 runs 14 residues. The V and J ends lost 5 bases and 2 bases respectively, with 13 bases between them. DNA for the CDR3: TGTGCCAGCAGTCCAGGGACGAAACCCTACGAGCAGTACTTC. Translated: CASSPGTKPYEQYF.

The rearrangement links TRBV14 to TRBJ1-6; D remains ambiguous. CDR3 length equals 12 residues. Trimming removed 4 bases from V and 9 bases from J, with 7 bases in between. Germline CDR1 is SGHDN and CDR2 is FVKESK. This chain's CDR3 is CASSLGVSPLHF. The CDR3 DNA is TGTGCCAGCAGCCTCGGCGTTTCACCCCTCCACTTT.

This clone was counted a few times. The chain has TRBV18 and TRBJ1-5; D is unclear. Per germline, CDR1 KGHSH and CDR2 LQKENI. Trimming took 5 bases from V and 0 from J, leaving 14 bases between them. The CDR3 totals 16 residues. The CDR3 sequence is CASSGWYGDSNQPQHF. CDR3 nucleotide sequence: TGTGCCAGCTCAGGGTGGTATGGGGATAGCAATCAGCCCCAGCATTTT.

This chain joins TRBV14 and TRBJ2-1; 8 nucleotides align to TRBD2. The junction had 11 bases not matched to a gene; V was cut back by 4 bases and J by 15 bases. Germline lookup yields CDR1 SGHDN and CDR2 FVKESK. The CDR3 extends over 13 amino acids. Written as DNA, the CDR3 is TGTGCCAGCAGCCGCCTTCAAGCGGGAGCGCCGTTCTTC. Translation gives CASSRLQAGAPFF. Full variable domain (rest looked up from reference TRBV14 and TRBJ2-1): EAGVTQFPSHSVIEKGQTVTLRCDPISGHDNLYWYRRVMGKEIKFLLHFVKESKQDESGMPNNRFLAERTGGTYSTLKVQPAELEDSGVYFCASSRLQAGAPFFGPGTRLTVL.

J is TRBJ2-1 and V is TRBV30; D is undetermined. There are 13 residues in the CDR3. Germline lookup yields CDR1 GTSNPN and CDR2 SVGIG (reference sequence). V was pared by 2 bases and J by 6 bases, with 11 bases between. The CDR3 loop reads CAWSLGSANEQFF. The CDR3 nucleotides are TGTGCCTGGAGTTTAGGCAGTGCCAATGAGCAGTTCTTC. The full variable domain, rest sourced from reference TRBV30 and TRBJ2-1, is SQTIHQWPATLVQPVGSPLSLECTVEGTSNPNLYWYRQAAGRGLQLLFYSVGIGQISSEVPQNLSASRPQDRQFILSSKKLLLSDSGFYLCAWSLGSANEQFFGPGTRLTVL.

J is TRBJ2-3 and V is TRBV7-3; no clear D gene. The CDR3 has 12 amino acids. CDR1 is SGHTA and CDR2 is FQGTGA in the germline V gene. V was clipped by 1 base and J by 6 bases, with 5 bases between them. CDR3 in DNA: TGTGCCAGCAGCTTAATGGGGGATACGCAGTATTTT. Amino acids: CASSLMGDTQYF.

This chain joins TRBV6-5 and TRBJ2-5; 8 nucleotides line up with TRBD1. CDR3 length: 13 residues. The V and J ends lost 6 bases and 5 bases, in that order; junction bases with no gene match: 5. Per germline, CDR1 MNHEY and CDR2 SVGAGI. DNA of the CDR3: TGTGCCAGCAGGCGGACAGGGATGGAGACCCAGTACTTC. This gives the protein CASRRTGMETQYF.

The chain carries TRBV7-9 and TRBJ2-1; D may correspond to TRBD1 or TRBD2 (7 bases each). V shed 5 bases and J shed 7 bases, with 18 bases lying between them. Per the germline V gene, CDR1 is SEHNR and CDR2 is FQNEAQ (reference sequence). This CDR3 has 15 residues. In DNA, the CDR3 is TGTGCCAGCAGCCCCAGGGGGGGTGGTACAAATGAGCAGTTCTTC. It is translated as CASSPRGGGTNEQFF.

J is TRBJ2-7 and V is TRBV7-9; 11 bases align to TRBD1. Germline assignment: CDR1 SEHNR and CDR2 FQNEAQ (reference sequence). There are 15 residues in the CDR3. The J segment lost 1 base and the V segment lost 5 bases, leaving 4 bases of the junction unmatched. CDR3 in amino acids: CASSRTGGPSYEQYF. The CDR3 DNA reads TGTGCCAGCAGCCGGACAGGGGGCCCGTCCTACGAGCAGTACTTC.

V and J are TRBV11-3 and TRBJ1-3, with D maybe TRBD1 (5 bases). Germline-derived CDR1 and CDR2 are SGHNT and YENEEA. The V gene lost 5 bases and the J gene lost 7 bases, with 12 bases spanning the gap. The CDR3 length is 13 residues. CDR3: CASSPSGGNTIYF. CDR3 DNA: TGTGCCAGCAGCCCCTCTGGGGGGAACACCATATATTTT.

The chain employs TRBV11-2 and TRBJ1-1; 7 positions match TRBD1. Germline trimming cut 0 bases from V and 5 bases from J; bases unmatched to any gene: 6. The CDR3 is 15 amino acids. Germline CDR1 and CDR2: SGHAT and FQNNGV. CDR3 sequence reads: CASSLDQGVLTEAFF. DNA of the CDR3: TGTGCCAGCAGCTTAGATCAGGGGGTCCTTACTGAAGCTTTCTTT. Complete variable domain (other parts from reference TRBV11-2 and TRBJ1-1): EAGVAQSPRYKIIEKRQSVAFWCNPISGHATLYWYQQILGQGPKLLIQFQNNGVVDDSQLPKDRFSAERLKGVDSTLKIQPAKLEDSAVYLCASSLDQGVLTEAFFGQGTRLTVV.

The table lists this clone with a few counts. Written as DNA, the CDR3 is TGTGCCTGGACATCACAGGGGGCTTGGGGCTACACCTTC. Amino acid sequence: CAWTSQGAWGYTF. The V and J genes are TRBV30 and TRBJ1-2; 9 bases line up with TRBD1. The ends lost 4 bases at V and 8 bases at J; junction bases unmatched: 8. From germline, CDR1 is GTSNPN and CDR2 SVGIG (reference sequence). The CDR3 runs 13 residues.